The clone carrying this TCR beta chain was seen more than once but under ten times. Its target is unknown. The data were taken from a study of T cells in Graves' hyperthyroidism and ophthalmopathy. Diagnoses were established using clinical symptoms, serum thyroxine and TRAb, thyroid ultrasound and orbital computed tomography. Germline trimming cut 6 bases from V and 4 bases from J; bases unmatched to any gene: 8. The CDR3 spans 15 residues. Regions amplified from RNA transcripts were the TCR beta CDR3 regions. The HTBI set primed first-round TCR CDR3 RT-PCR. TCRdb redid the calling of the multiplex PCR reads with MiXCR, one entry per CDR3 protein. The data hold about half a million distinct CDR3 sequences, with more than 20% observed a single time. Regarding the study as a whole: Blood also showed most of the thyroid clonotypes that were expanded above 0.001.

The chain joins TRBV12-3 or TRBV12-4 to TRBJ2-5; 10 positions agree with TRBD1. The sequence came from a man between 18 and 35 years old with Graves' hyperthyroidism. Sequenced material: blood. The CDR3 coding sequence is TGTGCCAGCAGACGACGGACAGGGGGGGGAGAGACCCAGTACTTC. It yields the protein CASRRRTGGGETQYF.